Sequencing of this TCR beta chain was carried out in a study of blood T cell repertoires in COVID-19. Study context: T cells, B-cell-depleted T cells, or PBMCs supplied cDNA or gDNA.

The V gene lost 2 bases and the J gene lost 2 bases, with 28 bases spanning the gap. Germline assignment: CDR1 KGHSH and CDR2 LQKENI. The CDR3 covers 20 residues. In the source study's methods: Nucleated cell number was recorded as an estimate derived from reference gene primer amplification. Here immunoSEQ multiplex PCR was the method, and the copy in TCRdb shows in-frame clones only, minus some. V, J and clone size are those of that table, while D and trimming were read from the DNA. The table shows some 320,000 clones, with around 90% occurring only once. Clinical history as reported by participants underpinned cohort assignment. Recovery meant two consecutive negative NP/OP PCR tests, professional clearance, or resolved symptoms.

The sequenced material came from PBMCs or T cells enriched from blood (not recorded which). The receptor's source is a man in his fifties or sixties who had recovered from COVID-19. The V call is TRBV18, the J call TRBJ2-7; the D gene is possibly TRBD2 (6 bases). CDR3 amino acids: CASSPDNLGRGLSSAYEQYF. The CDR3 DNA is TGTGCCAGCTCACCAGATAACCTGGGGCGGGGCCTGTCATCCGCCTACGAGCAGTACTTC. Full variable domain (outside the CDR3, taken from reference TRBV18 and TRBJ2-7): NAGVMQNPRHLVRRRGQEARLRCSPMKGHSHVYWYRQLPEEGLKFMVYLQKENIIDESGMPKERFSAEFPKEGPSILRIQQVVRGDSAAYFCASSPDNLGRGLSSAYEQYFGPGTRLTVT.